Reported below is one TCR beta chain. What it recognizes is unknown. With UMIs, 5'RACE template switching was used to make TCR beta cDNA. TCRdb reprocessed the 5' RACE reads, keeping one entry per CDR3 protein, no DNA. The repertoire table contains hundreds of thousands of distinct CDR3 sequences. The CDR3 is 14 amino acids. CDR1 and CDR2 (germline): DFQATT, SNEGSKA (reference sequence). The sample belongs to a study of T cells expressing NK-cell markers. General study findings and limits: Dominant NKG2C+ clonotypes in five or six donors made up 1.0-7.0% of CD8+ T cells. There were four donors in whom these clonotypes also led the CD3+CD56-NKG2C+ fraction.

The sequence derives from a man between 18 and 35 years old in good health. The material sequenced was blood T cells: a sorted CD56 or NKG2C T cell subset, CD4+ or CD8+ T cells, or bulk PBMC T cells (not recorded which). J is TRBJ2-7 and V is TRBV20-1; absent DNA, TCRdb's TRBD2 call cannot be checked. This CDR3 is CSAVETSGVYEQYF.